These 7 T cell receptor beta chains originate from one sample sequenced in a study of identical twins. MiXCR, applied by TCRdb to the 5' RACE reads, yields one record per CDR3 protein. The table includes around 470,000 distinct CDR3 sequences, 13% to 15% detected once. These same data were also listed under a study on yellow fever vaccine responses in identical twins.

Sequenced sample: CD4+ T cells sorted from blood. The receptors derive from a woman aged 18-35 years in good health.

V usage is TRBV7-2 and J usage is TRBJ2-7, with a weak D call TRBD1 (5 bases). Germline V CDR1 and CDR2: SGHTA, FQGNSA. Trimming took off 2 bases at V and 3 bases at J, with 8 bases between the two ends. This CDR3 region has 13 residues. Here the CDR3 DNA reads TGTGCCAGCAGCTTAAGACAGCTCTACGAGCAGTACTTC. Translated: CASSLRQLYEQYF.

There are a few counts of this clonotype. The genes are TRBV28 and TRBJ2-4, with 9 bases aligning to TRBD1. The CDR3 has 16 residues. Trimming at V came to 3 bases and at J to 3 bases, leaving 6 bases not matched to a gene. Germline values: CDR1 MDHEN, CDR2 SYDVKM. CDR3 in DNA: TGTGCCAGCAGTTTCCCACAGGGGGCGGGCAAAAACATTCAGTACTTC. Its protein product is CASSFPQGAGKNIQYF.

The chain uses TRBV27 and TRBJ1-3, with 7 bases matching TRBD1. From germline, CDR1 is MNHEY and CDR2 SMNVEV (reference sequence). The CDR3 sequence is 14 residues long. V shed 6 bases and J 3 bases; nucleotides not matched to a gene: 5. CDR3 protein: CASSAAGGGNTIYF. CDR3 sequence (DNA): TGTGCCAGCAGCGCGGCAGGGGGTGGAAACACCATATATTTT.

This clonotype was counted only a few times. The chain couples TRBV6-4 to TRBJ2-3, with D possibly being TRBD2 (6 bases). Per the germline V gene, CDR1 is MRHNA and CDR2 is SNTAGT. This CDR3 spans 13 amino acids. Between the trimmed V and J ends, which lost 8 bases and 2 bases, there was a span of 11 bases. CDR3 loop: CASRDFNTDTQYF. In DNA form, the CDR3 reads TGTGCCAGCCGGGACTTTAACACAGATACGCAGTATTTT.

This clonotype was counted a few times. CDR3 sequence: CASSLVLGQGGGEQFF. The CDR3 nucleotides are TGTGCCAGCAGCTTAGTCTTAGGGCAGGGAGGGGGTGAGCAGTTCTTC. This chain connects TRBV7-2 to TRBJ2-1; TRBD2 might be the D (7 bases). This CDR3 spans 16 amino acids. Germline CDR1 and CDR2: SGHTA and FQGNSA. V was pared by 1 base and J by 9 bases, with 19 bases between.

This clonotype was recorded a few times. This chain joins TRBV24-1 and TRBJ2-6; TRBD1 is a possible D gene (5 bases). Deletions cut 3 bases from V and 4 bases from J, with 12 bases between. The germline V gene has CDR1 KGHDR and CDR2 SFDVKD. The CDR3 totals 16 residues. CDR3 nucleotides: TGTGCCACCAGTGATCATTCAGGGTTAGGGGCCAACGTCCTGACTTTC. Translating gives CATSDHSGLGANVLTF.

This clonotype was recorded many times. V is TRBV20-1 and J is TRBJ2-7; 8 bases map to TRBD2. Germline V gene data show CDR1 as DFQATT and CDR2 as SNEGSKA (reference sequence). Unmatched junction bases numbered 11, after V lost 4 bases and J lost 3 bases. The CDR3 sequence is 15 residues long. The CDR3 coding sequence is TGCAGTGCTAATATTGCGGGAGGACGAATCTACGAGCAGTACTTC. Its protein is CSANIAGGRIYEQYF.